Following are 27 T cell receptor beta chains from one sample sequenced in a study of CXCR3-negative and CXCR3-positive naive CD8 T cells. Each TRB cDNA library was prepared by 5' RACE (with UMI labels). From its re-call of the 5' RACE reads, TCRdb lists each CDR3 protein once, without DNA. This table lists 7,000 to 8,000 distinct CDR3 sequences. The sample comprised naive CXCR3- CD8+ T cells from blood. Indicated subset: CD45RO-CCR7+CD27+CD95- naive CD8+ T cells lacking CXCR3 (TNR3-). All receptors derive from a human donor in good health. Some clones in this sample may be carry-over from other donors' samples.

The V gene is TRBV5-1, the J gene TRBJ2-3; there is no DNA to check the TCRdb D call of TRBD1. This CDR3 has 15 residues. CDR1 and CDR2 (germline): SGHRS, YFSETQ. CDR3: CASSLGQGNTDTQYF.

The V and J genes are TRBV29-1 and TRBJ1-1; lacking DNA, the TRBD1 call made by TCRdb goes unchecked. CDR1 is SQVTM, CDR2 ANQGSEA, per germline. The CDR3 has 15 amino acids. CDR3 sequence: CSVEVPGTVNTEAFF.

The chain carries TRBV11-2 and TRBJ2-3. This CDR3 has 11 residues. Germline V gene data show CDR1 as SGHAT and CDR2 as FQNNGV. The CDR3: CASSKTDTQYF.

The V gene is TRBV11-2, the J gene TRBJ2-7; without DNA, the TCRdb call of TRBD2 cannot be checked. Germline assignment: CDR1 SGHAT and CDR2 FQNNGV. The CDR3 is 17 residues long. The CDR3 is CASSSTGTSGVSYEQYF.

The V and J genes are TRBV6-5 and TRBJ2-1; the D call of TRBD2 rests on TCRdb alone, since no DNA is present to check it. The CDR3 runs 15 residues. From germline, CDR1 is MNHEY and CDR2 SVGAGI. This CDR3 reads CASSLDSRSYNEQFF.

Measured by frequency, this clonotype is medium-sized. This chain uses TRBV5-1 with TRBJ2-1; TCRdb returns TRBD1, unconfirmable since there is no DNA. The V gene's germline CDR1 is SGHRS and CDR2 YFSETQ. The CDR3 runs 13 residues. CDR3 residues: CASSLEGNNEQFF.

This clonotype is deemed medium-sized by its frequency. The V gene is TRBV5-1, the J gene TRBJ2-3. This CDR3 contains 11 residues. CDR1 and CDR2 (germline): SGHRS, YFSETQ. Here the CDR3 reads CASSLRDTQYF.

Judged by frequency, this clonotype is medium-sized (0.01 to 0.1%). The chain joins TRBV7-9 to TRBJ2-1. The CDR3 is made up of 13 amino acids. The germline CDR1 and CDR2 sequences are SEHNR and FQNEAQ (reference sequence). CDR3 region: CASSLAGSNEQFF.

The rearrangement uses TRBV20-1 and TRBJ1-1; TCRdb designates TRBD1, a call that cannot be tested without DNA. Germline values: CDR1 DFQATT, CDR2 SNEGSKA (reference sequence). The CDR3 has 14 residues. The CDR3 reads CSARPLTPNTEAFF.

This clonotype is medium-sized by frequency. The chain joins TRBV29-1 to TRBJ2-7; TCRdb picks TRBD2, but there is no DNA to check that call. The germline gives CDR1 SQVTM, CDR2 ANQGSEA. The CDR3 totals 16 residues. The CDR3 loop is CSVDGTSGSDFNEQYF.

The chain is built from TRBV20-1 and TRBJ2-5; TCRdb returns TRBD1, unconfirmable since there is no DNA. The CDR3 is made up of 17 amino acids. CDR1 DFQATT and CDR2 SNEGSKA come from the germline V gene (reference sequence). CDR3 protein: CSARDGRRVNYLETQYF.

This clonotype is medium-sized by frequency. The CDR3 spells CSATTGVYNEQFF. The chain is built from TRBV20-1 and TRBJ2-1; TCRdb selects TRBD1, and the lack of DNA leaves this call unchecked. This CDR3 has 13 amino acids. Germline CDR1 reads DFQATT; CDR2 reads SNEGSKA (reference sequence).

The CDR3 spells CSVEDPADREVADTQYF. The gene calls are TRBV29-1 and TRBJ2-3; TCRdb designates TRBD1, a call that cannot be tested without DNA. CDR1 and CDR2 (germline): SQVTM, ANQGSEA. The CDR3 totals 17 residues.

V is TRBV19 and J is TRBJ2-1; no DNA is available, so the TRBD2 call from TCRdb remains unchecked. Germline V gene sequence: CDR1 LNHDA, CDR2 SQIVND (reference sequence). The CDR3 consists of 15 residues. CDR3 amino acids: CASSMTRTWFNEQFF.

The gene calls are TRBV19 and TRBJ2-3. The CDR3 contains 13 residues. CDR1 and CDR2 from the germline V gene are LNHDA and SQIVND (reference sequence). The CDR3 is CASSTLSTDTQYF.

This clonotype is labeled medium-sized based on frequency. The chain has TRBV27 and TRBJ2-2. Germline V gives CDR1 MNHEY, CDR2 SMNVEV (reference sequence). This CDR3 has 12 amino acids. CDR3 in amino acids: CASSHNTGELFF.

CDR3 sequence: CASSSAGGQETQYF. V is TRBV11-2 and J is TRBJ2-5; the TRBD1 assignment by TCRdb is unverifiable without DNA. The CDR3 spans 14 residues. Germline values: CDR1 SGHAT, CDR2 FQNNGV.

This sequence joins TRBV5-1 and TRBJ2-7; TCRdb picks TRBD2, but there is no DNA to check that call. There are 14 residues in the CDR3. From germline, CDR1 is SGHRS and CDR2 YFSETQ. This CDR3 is CASSKGTSENEQYF.

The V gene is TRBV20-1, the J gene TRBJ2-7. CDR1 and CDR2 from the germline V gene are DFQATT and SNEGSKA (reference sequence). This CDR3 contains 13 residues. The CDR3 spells CSALSRSSYEQYF.

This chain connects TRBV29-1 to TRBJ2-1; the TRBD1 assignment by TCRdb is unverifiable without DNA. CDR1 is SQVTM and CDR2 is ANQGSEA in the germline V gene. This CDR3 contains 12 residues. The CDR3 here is CSVVPGYNEQFF.

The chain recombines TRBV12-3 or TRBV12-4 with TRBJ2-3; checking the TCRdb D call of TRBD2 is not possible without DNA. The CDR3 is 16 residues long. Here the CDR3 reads CASSFPIGARTDTQYF.

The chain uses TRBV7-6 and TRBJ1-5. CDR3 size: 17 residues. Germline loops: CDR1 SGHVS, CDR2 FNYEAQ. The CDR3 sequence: CASSLARGPLEGQPQHF.

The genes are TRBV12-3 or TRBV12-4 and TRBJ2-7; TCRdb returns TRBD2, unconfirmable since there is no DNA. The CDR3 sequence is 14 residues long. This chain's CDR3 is CASSRSGTSGEQYF.

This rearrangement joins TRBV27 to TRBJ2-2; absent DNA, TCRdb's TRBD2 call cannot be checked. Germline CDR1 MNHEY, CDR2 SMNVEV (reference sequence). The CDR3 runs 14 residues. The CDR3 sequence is CASSPGPAAGELFF.

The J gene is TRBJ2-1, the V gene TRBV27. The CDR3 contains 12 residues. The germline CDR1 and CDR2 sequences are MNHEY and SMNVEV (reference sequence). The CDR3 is CASSLSGNEQFF.

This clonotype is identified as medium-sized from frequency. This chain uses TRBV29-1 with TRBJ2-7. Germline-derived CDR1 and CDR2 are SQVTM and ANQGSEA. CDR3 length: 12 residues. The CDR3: CSVELEQNEQYF.

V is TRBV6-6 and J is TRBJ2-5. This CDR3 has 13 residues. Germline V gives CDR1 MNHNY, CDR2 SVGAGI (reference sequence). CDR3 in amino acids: CASSYFAQETQYF.